A selection of T cell receptor beta chains follows, all from one sample in a study of blood T cell repertoires in COVID-19. Assay: immunoSEQ multiplex PCR; the TCRdb copy retains only in-frame clones and omits some. This table holds some 160,000 clones, around 92% found once. Sequenced: peripheral blood. These receptors were taken from a man aged 55 to 70 with acute or convalescent COVID-19. Both conserved end residues are part of each CDR3.

V	J	CDR3
TRBV5-1	TRBJ2-4	CASSLGQGFSQNIQYF
TRBV7-2	TRBJ1-5	CASSWQGQPQHF
TRBV27	TRBJ2-4	CASGSRGLAKNIQYF
TRBV25-1	TRBJ2-7	CASSEAGTVTDEQYF
TRBV9	TRBJ1-3	CASSEQGRGNTIYF
TRBV6-6	TRBJ1-1	CASSYAGKNTEAFF
TRBV12-3/TRBV12-4	TRBJ1-4	CASRRQGKEKLFF
TRBV6-5	TRBJ1-2	CASSTGGPYGYTF
TRBV18	TRBJ2-7	CASSPARYEQYF
TRBV5-1	TRBJ2-5	CASSSEGTWETQYF
TRBV11-2	TRBJ1-2	CASTPDRANYGYTF
TRBV19	TRBJ1-1	CASTELTGTGREAFF
TRBV18	TRBJ1-5	CASSPDRQNQPQHF
TRBV2	TRBJ2-7	CASREKTGINYEQYF
TRBV20-1	TRBJ2-3	CSSSYPDTQYF
TRBV28	TRBJ1-6	CAGASSYNSPLHF
TRBV18	TRBJ2-2	CASSPRVRSRGTGELFF